One T cell receptor beta chain is described in this entry. Study processing details: Counts of nucleated cells, estimated from reference gene primer amplification, were obtained. The method was immunoSEQ multiplex PCR; TCRdb's version includes in-frame clones alone and lacks a portion of them. V and J calls and clone size come straight from that table; D and trimming were deduced from the DNA. The table includes nearly 350,000 clones, around 91% detected once. The entry originates in a study of blood T cell repertoires in COVID-19. Study information: Samples of COVID-19 (acute and convalescent) were obtained from the United States, Italy and Spain. PBMCs, B-cell-depleted T cells, or T cells provided the cDNA or gDNA that made up the material.

The sequenced material came from peripheral blood. This TCR came from a woman aged 18-29 years who had recovered from COVID-19.

CDR3 sequence reads: CATSDQNVLALTGDTQYF. For the CDR3, the DNA is TGTGCCACCAGTGACCAGAATGTACTAGCACTCACAGGAGATACGCAGTATTTT. The V gene is TRBV24-1, the J gene TRBJ2-3; D possibly corresponds to TRBD2 (6 bases). The CDR3 has 18 amino acids. V was cut by 4 bases and J by 5 bases, with 24 bases left in between. Germline V gene data show CDR1 as KGHDR and CDR2 as SFDVKD.